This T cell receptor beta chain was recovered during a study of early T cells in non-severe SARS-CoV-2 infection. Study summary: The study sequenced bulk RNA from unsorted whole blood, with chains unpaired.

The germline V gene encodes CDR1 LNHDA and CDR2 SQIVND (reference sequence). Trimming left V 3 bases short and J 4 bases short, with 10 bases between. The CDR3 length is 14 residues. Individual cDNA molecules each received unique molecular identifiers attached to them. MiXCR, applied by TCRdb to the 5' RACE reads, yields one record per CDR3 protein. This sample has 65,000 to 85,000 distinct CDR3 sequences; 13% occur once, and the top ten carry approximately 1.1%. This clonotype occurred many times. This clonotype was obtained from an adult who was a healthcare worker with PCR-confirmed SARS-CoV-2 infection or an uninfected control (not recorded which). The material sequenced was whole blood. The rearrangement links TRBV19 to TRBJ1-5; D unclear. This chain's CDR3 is CASSIWQVNQPQHF. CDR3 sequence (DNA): TGTGCCAGTAGTATCTGGCAGGTAAATCAGCCCCAGCATTTT.